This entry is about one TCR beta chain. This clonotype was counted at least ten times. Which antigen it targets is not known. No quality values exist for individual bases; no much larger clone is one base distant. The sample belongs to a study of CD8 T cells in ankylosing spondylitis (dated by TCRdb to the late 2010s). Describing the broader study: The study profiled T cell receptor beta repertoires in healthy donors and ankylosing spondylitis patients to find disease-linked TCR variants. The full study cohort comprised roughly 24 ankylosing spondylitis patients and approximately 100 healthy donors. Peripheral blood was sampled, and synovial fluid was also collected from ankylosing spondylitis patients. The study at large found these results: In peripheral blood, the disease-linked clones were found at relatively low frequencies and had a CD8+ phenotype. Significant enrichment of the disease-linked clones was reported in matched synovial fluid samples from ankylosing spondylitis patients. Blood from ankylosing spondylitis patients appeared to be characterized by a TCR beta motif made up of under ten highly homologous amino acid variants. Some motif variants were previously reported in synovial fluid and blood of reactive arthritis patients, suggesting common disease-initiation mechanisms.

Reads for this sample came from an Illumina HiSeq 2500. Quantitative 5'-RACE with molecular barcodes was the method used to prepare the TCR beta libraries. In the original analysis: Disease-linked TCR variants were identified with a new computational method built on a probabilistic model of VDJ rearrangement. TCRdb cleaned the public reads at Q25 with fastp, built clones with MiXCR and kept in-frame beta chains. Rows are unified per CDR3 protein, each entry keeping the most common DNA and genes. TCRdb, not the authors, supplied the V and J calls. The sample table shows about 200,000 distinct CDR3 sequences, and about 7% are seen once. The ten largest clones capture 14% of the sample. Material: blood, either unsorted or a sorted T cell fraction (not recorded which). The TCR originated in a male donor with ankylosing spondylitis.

CDR3 protein: CASSESLRQGAEGYTF. In nucleotides, the sequence is TGTGCCAGCAGTGAATCTCTAAGACAGGGGGCGGAAGGCTACACCTTC. The chain links TRBV6-1 with TRBJ1-2, and 10 junctional nucleotides match TRBD1. The germline V and J ends show losses of 2 bases and 8 bases respectively, and no gene match explains 11 bases of the junction. The CDR3 sequence holds 16 residues, the cysteine and phenylalanine included. Solely the CDR3 DNA is kept, with 48 bases framed from the first base. Based on the germline V gene, the CDR1 and CDR2 sequences are MNHNS and SASEGT.